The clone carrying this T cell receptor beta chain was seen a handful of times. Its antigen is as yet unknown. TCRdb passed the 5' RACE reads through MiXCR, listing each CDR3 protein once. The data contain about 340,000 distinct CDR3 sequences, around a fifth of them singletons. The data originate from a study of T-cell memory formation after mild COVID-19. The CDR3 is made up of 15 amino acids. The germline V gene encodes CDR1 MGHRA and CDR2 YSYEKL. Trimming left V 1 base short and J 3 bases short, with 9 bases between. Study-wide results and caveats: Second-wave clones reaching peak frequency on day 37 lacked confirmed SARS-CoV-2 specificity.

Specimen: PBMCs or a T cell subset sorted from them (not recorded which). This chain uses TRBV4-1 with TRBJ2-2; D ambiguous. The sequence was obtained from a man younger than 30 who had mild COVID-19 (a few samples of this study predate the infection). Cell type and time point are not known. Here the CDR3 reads CASSQAWQYTGELFF. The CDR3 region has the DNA TGCGCCAGCAGCCAAGCTTGGCAGTACACCGGGGAGCTGTTTTTT.